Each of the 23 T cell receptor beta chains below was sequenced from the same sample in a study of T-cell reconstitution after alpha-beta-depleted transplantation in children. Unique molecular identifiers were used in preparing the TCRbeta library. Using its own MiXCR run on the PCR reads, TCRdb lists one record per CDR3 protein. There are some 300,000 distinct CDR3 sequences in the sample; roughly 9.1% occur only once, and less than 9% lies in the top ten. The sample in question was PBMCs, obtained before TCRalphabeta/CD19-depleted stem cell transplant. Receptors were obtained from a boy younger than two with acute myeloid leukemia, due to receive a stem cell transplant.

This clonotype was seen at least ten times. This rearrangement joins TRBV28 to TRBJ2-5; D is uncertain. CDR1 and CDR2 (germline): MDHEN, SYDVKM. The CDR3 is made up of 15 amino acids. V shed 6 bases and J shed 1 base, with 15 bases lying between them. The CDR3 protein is CASSPFIAGQETQYF. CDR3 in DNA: TGTGCCAGCAGCCCCTTCATCGCAGGCCAAGAGACCCAGTACTTC.

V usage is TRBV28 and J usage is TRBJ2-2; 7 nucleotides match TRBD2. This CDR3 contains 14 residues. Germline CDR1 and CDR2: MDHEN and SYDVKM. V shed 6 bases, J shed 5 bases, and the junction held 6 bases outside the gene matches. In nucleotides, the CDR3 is TGTGCCAGCAGAGGGGACTACCGGACCGGGGAGCTGTTTTTT. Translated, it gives CASRGDYRTGELFF.

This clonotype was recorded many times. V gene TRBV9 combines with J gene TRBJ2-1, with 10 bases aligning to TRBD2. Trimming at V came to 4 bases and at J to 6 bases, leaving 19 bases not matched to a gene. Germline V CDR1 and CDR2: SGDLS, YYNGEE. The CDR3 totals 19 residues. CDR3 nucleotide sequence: TGTGCCAGCAGCCCCAATTGGGCTAGCGGGAGTCATGGGGCCAATGAGCAGTTCTTC. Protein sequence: CASSPNWASGSHGANEQFF.

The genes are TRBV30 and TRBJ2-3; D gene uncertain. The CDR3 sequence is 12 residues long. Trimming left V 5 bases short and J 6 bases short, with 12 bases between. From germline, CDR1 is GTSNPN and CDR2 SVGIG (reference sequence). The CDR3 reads CAWASLRDTQYF. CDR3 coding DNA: TGTGCCTGGGCGTCGCTGAGGGATACGCAGTATTTT.

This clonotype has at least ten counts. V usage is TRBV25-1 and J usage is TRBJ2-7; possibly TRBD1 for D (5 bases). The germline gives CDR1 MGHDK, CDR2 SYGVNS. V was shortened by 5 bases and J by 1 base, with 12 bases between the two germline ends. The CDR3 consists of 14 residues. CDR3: CASSLKDKSYEQYF. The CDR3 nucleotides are TGTGCCAGCAGTTTGAAGGACAAGTCCTACGAGCAGTACTTC.

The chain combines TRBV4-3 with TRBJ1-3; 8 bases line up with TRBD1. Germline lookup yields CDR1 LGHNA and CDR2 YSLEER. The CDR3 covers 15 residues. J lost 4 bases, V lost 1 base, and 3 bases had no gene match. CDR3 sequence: CASSQGTGTGNTIYF. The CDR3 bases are TGCGCCAGCAGCCAAGGGACAGGGACAGGAAACACCATATATTTT.

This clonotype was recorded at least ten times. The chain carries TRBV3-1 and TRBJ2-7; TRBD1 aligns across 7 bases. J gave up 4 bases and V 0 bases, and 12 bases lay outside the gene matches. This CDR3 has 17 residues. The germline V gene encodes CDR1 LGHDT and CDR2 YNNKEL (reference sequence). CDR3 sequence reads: CASSQEGWGTDTYEQYF. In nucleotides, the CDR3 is TGTGCCAGCAGCCAAGAAGGATGGGGGACAGATACTTACGAGCAGTACTTC.

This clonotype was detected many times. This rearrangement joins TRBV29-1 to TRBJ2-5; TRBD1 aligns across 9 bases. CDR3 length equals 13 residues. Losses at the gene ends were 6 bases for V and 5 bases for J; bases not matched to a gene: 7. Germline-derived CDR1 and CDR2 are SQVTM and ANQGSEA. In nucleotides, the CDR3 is TGCAGCGTGTCCGGGACAGGGAAGGAGACCCAGTACTTC. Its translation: CSVSGTGKETQYF.

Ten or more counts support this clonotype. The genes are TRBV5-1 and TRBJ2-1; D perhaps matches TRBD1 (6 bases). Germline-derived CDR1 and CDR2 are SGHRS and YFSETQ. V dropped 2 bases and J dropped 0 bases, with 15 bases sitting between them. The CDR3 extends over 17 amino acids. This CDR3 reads CASSFSRGGFSYNEQFF. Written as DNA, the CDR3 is TGCGCCAGCAGCTTCTCCAGGGGTGGGTTCTCCTACAATGAGCAGTTCTTC.

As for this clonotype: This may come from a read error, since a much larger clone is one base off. This CDR3 reads CASSHCVGTDTQYF. The CDR3 region has the DNA TGCGCCAGCAGCCACTGTGTCGGCACAGATACGCAGTATTTT. The chain joins TRBV4-1 to TRBJ2-3; D gene unclear. The CDR3 length is 14 residues. Trimming took off 3 bases at V and 1 base at J, with 8 bases between the two ends. From germline, CDR1 is MGHRA and CDR2 YSYEKL.

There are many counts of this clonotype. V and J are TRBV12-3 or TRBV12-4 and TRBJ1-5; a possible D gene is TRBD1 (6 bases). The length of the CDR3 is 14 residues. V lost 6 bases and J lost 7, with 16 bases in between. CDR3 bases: TGTGCCAGCAGCCAAGGGGGGGTGGAGCAGCCCCAGCATTTT. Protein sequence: CASSQGGVEQPQHF.

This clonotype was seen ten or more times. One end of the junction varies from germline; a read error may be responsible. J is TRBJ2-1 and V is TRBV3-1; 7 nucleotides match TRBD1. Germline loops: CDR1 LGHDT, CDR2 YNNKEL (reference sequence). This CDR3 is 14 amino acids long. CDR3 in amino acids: CPSSGQVSYNEQFF. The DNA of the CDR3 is TGTCCCAGCAGCGGACAGGTTTCCTACAATGAGCAGTTCTTC.

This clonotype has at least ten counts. The chain's CDR3 is CASSFRGRAGELFF. Written as DNA, the CDR3 is TGCGCCAGCAGCTTCAGGGGTCGGGCCGGGGAGCTGTTTTTT. The chain has TRBV5-1 and TRBJ2-2, with D maybe TRBD1 (6 bases). Trimming cost V 2 bases and J 6 bases, with 11 bases left between them. The CDR3 is made up of 14 amino acids. Germline loops: CDR1 SGHRS, CDR2 YFSETQ.

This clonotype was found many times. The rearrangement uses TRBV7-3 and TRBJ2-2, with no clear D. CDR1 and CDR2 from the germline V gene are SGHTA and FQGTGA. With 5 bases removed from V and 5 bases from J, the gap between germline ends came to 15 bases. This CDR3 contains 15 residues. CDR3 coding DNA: TGTGCCAGCAGCCCGCTTGAGGCCAGGACCGGGGAGCTGTTTTTT. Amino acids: CASSPLEARTGELFF.

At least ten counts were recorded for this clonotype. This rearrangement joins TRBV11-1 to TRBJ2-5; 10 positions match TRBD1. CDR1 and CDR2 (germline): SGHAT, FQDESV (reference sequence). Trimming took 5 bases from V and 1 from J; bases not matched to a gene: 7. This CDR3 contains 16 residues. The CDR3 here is CASSERQGAIQETQYF. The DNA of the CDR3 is TGTGCCAGCAGCGAACGACAGGGGGCAATCCAAGAGACCCAGTACTTC.

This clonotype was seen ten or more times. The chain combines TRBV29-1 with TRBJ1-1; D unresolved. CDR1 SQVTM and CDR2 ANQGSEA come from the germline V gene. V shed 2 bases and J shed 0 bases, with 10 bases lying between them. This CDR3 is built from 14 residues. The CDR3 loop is CSVEKKGVNTEAFF. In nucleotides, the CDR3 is TGCAGCGTTGAAAAAAAGGGAGTGAACACTGAAGCTTTCTTT.

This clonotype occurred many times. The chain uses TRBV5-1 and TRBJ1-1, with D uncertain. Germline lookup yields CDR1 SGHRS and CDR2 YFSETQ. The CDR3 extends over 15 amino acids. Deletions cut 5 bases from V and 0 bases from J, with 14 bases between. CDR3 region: CASSLSGPLNTEAFF. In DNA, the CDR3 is TGCGCCAGCAGTCTCAGCGGTCCGCTGAACACTGAAGCTTTCTTT.

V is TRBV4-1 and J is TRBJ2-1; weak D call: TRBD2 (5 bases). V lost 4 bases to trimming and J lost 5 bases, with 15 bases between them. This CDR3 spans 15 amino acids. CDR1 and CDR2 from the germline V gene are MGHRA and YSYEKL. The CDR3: CASSRRGLPDNEQFF. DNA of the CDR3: TGCGCCAGCAGCCGCCGCGGGCTACCCGACAATGAGCAGTTCTTC.

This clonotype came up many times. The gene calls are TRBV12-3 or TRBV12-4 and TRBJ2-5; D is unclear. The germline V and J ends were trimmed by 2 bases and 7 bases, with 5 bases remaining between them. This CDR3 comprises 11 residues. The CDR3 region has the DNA TGTGCCAGCAGTTTATCCCGGACCCAGTACTTC. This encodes CASSLSRTQYF.

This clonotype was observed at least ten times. The CDR3 DNA follows: TGTGCCAGCAGCCAAGAGCAACTAGCCGCACCCACAGATACGCAGTATTTT. Encoded protein: CASSQEQLAAPTDTQYF. This sequence joins TRBV3-1 and TRBJ2-3, with D perhaps TRBD2 (6 bases). The CDR3 runs 17 residues. V shed 0 bases and J shed 2 bases, with 15 bases lying between them. CDR1 is LGHDT and CDR2 is YNNKEL in the germline V gene (reference sequence).

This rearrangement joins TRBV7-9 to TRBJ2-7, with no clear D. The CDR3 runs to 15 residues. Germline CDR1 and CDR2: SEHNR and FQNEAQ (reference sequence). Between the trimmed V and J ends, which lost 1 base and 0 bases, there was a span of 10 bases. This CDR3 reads CASSLGPGASYEQYF. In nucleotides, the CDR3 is TGTGCCAGCAGCTTAGGCCCAGGAGCCTCCTACGAGCAGTACTTC.

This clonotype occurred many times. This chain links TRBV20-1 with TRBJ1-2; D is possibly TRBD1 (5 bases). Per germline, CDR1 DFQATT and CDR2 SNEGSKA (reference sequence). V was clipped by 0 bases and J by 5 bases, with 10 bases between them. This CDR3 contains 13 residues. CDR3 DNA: TGCAGTGCTAGAGAAGGGGATAGATATGGCTACACCTTC. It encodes CSAREGDRYGYTF.

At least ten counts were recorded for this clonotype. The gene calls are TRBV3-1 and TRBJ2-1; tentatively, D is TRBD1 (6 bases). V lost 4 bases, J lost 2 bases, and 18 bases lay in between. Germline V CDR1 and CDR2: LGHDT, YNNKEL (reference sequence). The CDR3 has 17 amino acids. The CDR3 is CASSPNRGAGAYNEQFF. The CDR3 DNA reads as TGTGCCAGCAGCCCAAACCGTGGGGCAGGGGCCTACAATGAGCAGTTCTTC.